This TCR beta chain appears in the sequencing data of a study of beta chain features in type 1 diabetes. The CDR3 has 13 residues. V lost 5 bases to trimming and J lost 3 bases, with 11 bases between them. Germline values: CDR1 SGHTA, CDR2 FQGNSA. Sequenced material consisted of expressed TCRB transcripts (all of the isolated RNA was reverse transcribed). Clones were read by immunoSEQ multiplex PCR, and TCRdb kept only the in-frame ones, dropping some. The sample lists almost 250,000 clones; approximately 14% were seen once. Sequencing was performed on naive CD4+ T cells from blood. The chain employs TRBV7-2 and TRBJ2-7; a possible D gene is TRBD1 (5 bases). The sequence was obtained from a woman in her forties in good health. CDR3 residues: CASSPSGYYEQYF. The CDR3 DNA follows: TGTGCCAGCAGCCCTTCAGGGTACTACGAGCAGTACTTC.